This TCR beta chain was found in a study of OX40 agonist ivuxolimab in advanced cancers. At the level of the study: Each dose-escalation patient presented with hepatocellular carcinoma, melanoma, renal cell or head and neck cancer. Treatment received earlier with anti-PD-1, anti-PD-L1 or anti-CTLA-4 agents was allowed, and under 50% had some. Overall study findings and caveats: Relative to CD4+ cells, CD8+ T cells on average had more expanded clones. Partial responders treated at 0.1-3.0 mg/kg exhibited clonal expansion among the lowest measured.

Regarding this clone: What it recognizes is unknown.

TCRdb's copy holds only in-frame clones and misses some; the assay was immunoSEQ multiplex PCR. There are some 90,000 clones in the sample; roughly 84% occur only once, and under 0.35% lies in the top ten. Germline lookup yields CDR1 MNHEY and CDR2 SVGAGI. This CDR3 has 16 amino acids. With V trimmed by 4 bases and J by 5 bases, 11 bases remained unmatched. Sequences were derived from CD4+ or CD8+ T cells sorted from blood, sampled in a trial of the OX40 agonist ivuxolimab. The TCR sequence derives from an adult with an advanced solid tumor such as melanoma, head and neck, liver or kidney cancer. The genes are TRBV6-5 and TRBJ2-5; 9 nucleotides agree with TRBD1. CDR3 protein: CASSLRTGGAYETQYF. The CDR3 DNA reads TGTGCCAGCAGTTTACGTACAGGGGGCGCCTATGAGACCCAGTACTTC.